The present entry profiles one T cell receptor beta chain with its context. All of the isolated RNA was reverse transcribed, so expressed TCRB transcripts were sequenced. The read count averaged around 3.6 million across naive, central memory and regulatory T cell samples. Measured with immunoSEQ multiplex PCR; TCRdb has only the in-frame clones, and not every one. This table has 450,000 or so clones, more than 9.5% appearing once. The germline CDR1 and CDR2 sequences are LNHNV and YYDKDF (reference sequence). Between the trimmed V and J ends, which lost 6 bases and 5 bases, there was a span of 13 bases. CDR3 length: 13 residues. The data were obtained in a study of beta chain features in type 1 diabetes.

Source material: naive CD4+ T cells from blood. The sequence was collected from a woman aged 18-29 years in good health. The chain has TRBV15 and TRBJ2-5; D gene ambiguous. For the CDR3, the DNA is TGTGCCACCAGTCGAGAAGGGTGGGAGACCCAGTACTTC. It is translated as CATSREGWETQYF. Full variable domain (rest looked up from reference TRBV15 and TRBJ2-5): DAMVIQNPRYQVTQFGKPVTLSCSQTLNHNVMYWYQQKSSQAPKLLFHYYDKDFNNEADTPDNFQSRRPNTSFCFLDIRSPGLGDTAMYLCATSREGWETQYFGPGTRLLVL.